This T cell receptor beta chain originates from a study of blood T cells in healthy people across ages. The second PCR ran about 6 to 11 cycles with a sample-barcoded 5' primer and J-beta primers. TCRdb redid the calling of the 5' RACE reads with MiXCR, one entry per CDR3 protein. The sample has around 940,000 distinct CDR3 sequences; approximately 50% are singletons. This clonotype was seen many times. What it binds is unknown. Staff drew around 10 milliliters of peripheral blood from each donor. Germline values: CDR1 LGHDT, CDR2 YNNKEL (reference sequence). Deletions cut 2 bases from V and 7 bases from J, with 3 bases between. There are 11 residues in the CDR3. Study-level findings and limits: Significant beta diversity loss was already apparent by age approximately 38, declining roughly linearly.

The TCR comes from a woman aged 60 to 75 in good health. The chain employs TRBV3-1 and TRBJ2-1; D remains unclear. The sample taken for sequencing was blood. The CDR3 protein is CASSQLNEQFF. CDR3 DNA sequence: TGTGCCAGCAGCCAACTTAATGAGCAGTTCTTC.